Listed below are T cell receptor beta chains from one sample, sequenced in a study of beta chain features in type 1 diabetes. Using immunoSEQ multiplex PCR, the repertoire was profiled, and TCRdb retains in-frame clones only, with some absent. The repertoire holds about 340,000 clones, with 6.5% to 10% as singletons. Sequencing was done on a sample of central memory CD4+ T cells from blood. Source of these receptors: a woman younger than 30 in good health. CDR3s leave out the opening cysteine and the closing phenylalanine or tryptophan.

>13|TRBV7-8|TRBJ2-1
ASSRLGIGDNEQF
>13|TRBV5-1|TRBJ2-1
ASSSLAGGPDEQF
>12|TRBV11-2|TRBJ2-7
ASSLGWSSYEQY
>14|TRBV7-2|TRBJ2-7
ASSLGSFGLPYEQY
>12|TRBV18|TRBJ1-2
ASSPGQGDYGYT
>10|TRBV7-2|TRBJ1-2
ASSSRNYGYT
>14|TRBV4-2|TRBJ1-2
ASSQLVGRRGYGYT
>14|TRBV7-9|TRBJ2-3
ASSLDGGKRADTQY
>13|TRBV2|TRBJ2-4
ASSEIAGDGAIQY
>12|TRBV6-5|TRBJ2-1
ASSYSGTSQVPF
>12|TRBV12-5|TRBJ1-1
ASAEWGSNTEAF
>13|TRBV7-2|TRBJ2-1
ASSRTSGNYNEQF
>9|TRBV7-6|TRBJ2-3
ASSSTTSKY
>11|TRBV5-8|TRBJ1-5
ASREFGNQPQH
>8|TRBV20-1|TRBJ1-2
SAGQADYT
>11|TRBV2|TRBJ2-7
ASSWQISYEQY
>14|TRBV27|TRBJ2-3
ASSFSGGRAADTQY
>11|TRBV19|TRBJ2-1
ASRGTSRGEQF
>12|TRBV4-3|TRBJ1-1
ASSQDRLNTEAF
>15|TRBV15|TRBJ1-4
ATSRNKLTLYSEKLF
>13|TRBV7-8|TRBJ1-2
ASSLAQPGTSGYT
>13|TRBV5-4|TRBJ2-3
ASRDSGTRTDTQY
>13|TRBV5-5|TRBJ2-7
ASSFLGDQIYEQY
>12|TRBV6-5|TRBJ2-7
ASRYGQKSYEQY
>11|TRBV5-1|TRBJ2-1
ASSLAPDYEQF
>12|TRBV27|TRBJ2-7
ASRERVHSYEQY
>13|TRBV28|TRBJ1-5
ASSAGTGIHQPQH
>14|TRBV9|TRBJ2-3
ASSVGISGGTDTQY
>10|TRBV25-1|TRBJ1-2
ASRVGSEGYT
>9|TRBV6-5|TRBJ2-7
ASRRRGEQY
>13|TRBV5-4|TRBJ2-5
ASSLGTPIRETQY
>11|TRBV14|TRBJ2-3
ASSRQGVGTQY
>11|TRBV7-2|TRBJ1-4
ASSRGQGEKLF
>12|TRBV5-5|TRBJ2-7
ASSLTGRSGEQY
>9|TRBV5-1|TRBJ2-5
ASSFQETQY
>12|TRBV29-1|TRBJ2-1
SARVGSPLAEQF
>13|TRBV9|TRBJ2-2
ASSEGILNTGELF
>13|TRBV19|TRBJ1-5
ASSTPGRWNQPQH
>13|TRBV6-6|TRBJ2-7
ASSSFGLAGGGQY
>9|TRBV7-9|TRBJ2-5
ASSAGETQY
>13|TRBV5-1|TRBJ2-5
ASSFSAGGQETQY
>12|TRBV27|TRBJ2-7
ASRRDGSSYEQY
>13|TRBV18|TRBJ2-3
ASSETGARTDTQY
>13|TRBV10-2|TRBJ2-7
ASSAILAGGGEQY
>13|TRBV18|TRBJ1-5
ASSNSGGNNQPQH
>9|TRBV29-1|TRBJ2-7
SVWGPDEQY
>13|TRBV14|TRBJ2-6
ASSLRISGANVLT
>13|TRBV19|TRBJ2-5
ASSIVQGRGETQY
>12|TRBV7-8|TRBJ1-4
ASNLAGGGEKLF
>12|TRBV5-1|TRBJ2-5
ASSLGQGRETQY
>14|TRBV6-6|TRBJ2-2
ASSYLPGVSTGELF
>11|TRBV2|TRBJ1-4
ASATGRNEKLF
>14|TRBV4-2|TRBJ2-3
ASSQGTSGYTDTQY
>12|TRBV7-2|TRBJ2-2
ASSPDGNTGELF
>12|TRBV28|TRBJ2-5
ASSGPGGRKTQY
>13|TRBV27|TRBJ2-3
ASSTYRGGRDTQY
>14|TRBV4-2|TRBJ2-4
ASSQEPQGAGNIQY
>12|TRBV11-1|TRBJ1-4
ASSPRDGNEKLF
>15|TRBV2|TRBJ1-4
ASSQGEGTATNEKLF
>13|TRBV27|TRBJ2-1
ASSLGQGQATEQF